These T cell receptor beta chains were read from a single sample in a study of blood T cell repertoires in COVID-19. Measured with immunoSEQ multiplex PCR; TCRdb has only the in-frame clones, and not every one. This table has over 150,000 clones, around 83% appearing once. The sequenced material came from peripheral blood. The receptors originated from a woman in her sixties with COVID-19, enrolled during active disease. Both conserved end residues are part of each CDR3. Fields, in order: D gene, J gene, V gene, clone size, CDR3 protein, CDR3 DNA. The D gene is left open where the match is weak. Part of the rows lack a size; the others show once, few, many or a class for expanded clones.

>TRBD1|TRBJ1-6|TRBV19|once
CASKQGGGNSPLHF
TGTGCCAGTAAACAGGGGGGTGGGAATTCACCCCTCCACTTT
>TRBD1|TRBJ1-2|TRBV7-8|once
CASSPQGQGLGYTF
TGTGCCAGCAGCCCCCAAGGACAGGGATTGGGCTACACCTTC
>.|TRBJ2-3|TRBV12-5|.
CASGLAGGGASTDTQYF
TGTGCTAGTGGTTTGGCTGGAGGGGGCGCATCGACAGATACGCAGTATTTT
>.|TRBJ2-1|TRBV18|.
CASSPDIAISYNEQFF
TGTGCCAGCTCACCGGATATAGCTATTTCCTACAATGAGCAGTTCTTC
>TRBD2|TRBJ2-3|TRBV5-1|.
CASSLVSGRWGTDTQYF
TGCGCCAGCAGCTTGGTAAGCGGGAGATGGGGCACAGATACGCAGTATTTT
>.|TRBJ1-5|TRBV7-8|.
CASSPPAFRQPQPQHF
TGTGCCAGCAGCCCACCGGCCTTCCGACAACCTCAGCCCCAGCATTTT
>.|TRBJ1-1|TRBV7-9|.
CASSPPDTPNTEAFF
TGTGCCAGCAGCCCTCCGGACACCCCGAACACTGAAGCTTTCTTT
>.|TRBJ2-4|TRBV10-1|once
CASPGPAENIQYF
TGCGCCAGCCCTGGTCCAGCGGAAAACATTCAGTACTTC
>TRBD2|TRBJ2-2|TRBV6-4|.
CASSQGAGETGELFF
TGTGCCAGCAGTCAGGGCGCGGGAGAAACCGGGGAGCTGTTTTTT
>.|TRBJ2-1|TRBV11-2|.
CASSPRAGQGYNEQFF
TGTGCCAGCAGCCCACGGGCGGGGCAGGGATACAATGAGCAGTTCTTC
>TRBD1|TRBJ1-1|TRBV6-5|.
CASTTGTGRAFF
TGTGCCAGCACCACCGGGACAGGGAGAGCTTTCTTT
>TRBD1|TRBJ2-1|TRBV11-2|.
CASSQWTGDNEQFF
TGTGCCAGCAGCCAGTGGACAGGTGACAATGAGCAGTTCTTC